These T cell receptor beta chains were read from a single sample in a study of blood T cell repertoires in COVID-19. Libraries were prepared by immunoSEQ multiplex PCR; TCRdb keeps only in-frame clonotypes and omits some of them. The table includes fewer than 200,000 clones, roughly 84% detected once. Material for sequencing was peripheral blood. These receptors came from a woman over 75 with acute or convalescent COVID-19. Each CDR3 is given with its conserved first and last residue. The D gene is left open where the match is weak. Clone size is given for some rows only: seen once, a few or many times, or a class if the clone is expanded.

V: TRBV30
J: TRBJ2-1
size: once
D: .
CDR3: CAWGGRFLEQFF
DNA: TGTGCCTGGGGAGGGAGGTTTCTTGAGCAGTTCTTC

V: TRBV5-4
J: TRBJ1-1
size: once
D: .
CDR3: CASRPQENTEAFF
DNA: TGTGCCAGCAGACCACAGGAGAACACTGAAGCTTTCTTT

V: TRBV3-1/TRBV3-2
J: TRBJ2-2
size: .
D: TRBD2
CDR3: CASSPLGGGAGELFF
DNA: TGTGCCAGCAGCCCCCTGGGGGGGGGAGCCGGGGAGCTGTTTTTT

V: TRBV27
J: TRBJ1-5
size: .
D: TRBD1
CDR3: CASSLSPGTGNQPQHF
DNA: TGTGCCAGCAGTTTATCCCCCGGGACAGGCAATCAGCCCCAGCATTTT

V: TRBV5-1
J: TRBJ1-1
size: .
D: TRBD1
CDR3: CASSPSTGLDTEAFF
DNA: TGCGCCAGCAGCCCCTCGACAGGGTTGGACACTGAAGCTTTCTTT

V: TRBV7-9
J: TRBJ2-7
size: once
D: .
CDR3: CASSWGGNEQYF
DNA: TGTGCCAGCAGCTGGGGCGGGAACGAGCAGTACTTC

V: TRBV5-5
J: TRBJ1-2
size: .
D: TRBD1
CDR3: CASRPPGGNYGYTF
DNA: TGTGCCAGCAGACCCCCAGGGGGGAACTATGGCTACACCTTC

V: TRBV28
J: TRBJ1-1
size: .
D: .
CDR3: CASSEGQPNTEAFF
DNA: TGTGCCAGCAGTGAAGGACAGCCGAACACTGAAGCTTTCTTT

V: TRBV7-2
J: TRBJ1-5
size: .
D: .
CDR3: CASSLGGGNQPQHF
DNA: TGTGCCAGCAGCCTGGGGGGGGGCAATCAGCCCCAGCATTTT

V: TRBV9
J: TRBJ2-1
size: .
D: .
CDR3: CASSVDLGRGKKFF
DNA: TGTGCCAGCAGCGTAGACCTGGGCAGGGGAAAGAAGTTCTTC

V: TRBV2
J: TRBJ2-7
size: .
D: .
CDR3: CASEVGTSYEQYF
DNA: TGTGCCAGCGAAGTGGGGACATCCTACGAGCAGTACTTC

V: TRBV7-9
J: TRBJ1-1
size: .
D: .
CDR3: CASSFQQGNTEAFF
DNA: TGTGCCAGCAGCTTTCAACAGGGGAACACTGAAGCTTTCTTT

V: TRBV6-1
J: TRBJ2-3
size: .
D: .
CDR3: CASSEVFGSYTDTQYF
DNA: TGTGCCAGCAGTGAAGTTTTCGGGAGTTACACAGATACGCAGTATTTT

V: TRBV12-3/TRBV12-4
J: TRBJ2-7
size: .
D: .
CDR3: CASRASTYEQYF
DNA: TGTGCCAGCAGAGCCTCTACCTACGAGCAGTACTTC

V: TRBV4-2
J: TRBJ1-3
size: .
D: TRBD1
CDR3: CASSQDSTGMTSGNTIYF
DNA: TGTGCCAGCAGCCAAGATTCGACAGGGATGACTTCTGGAAACACCATATATTTT

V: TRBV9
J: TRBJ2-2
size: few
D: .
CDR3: CASSVGGAQAGELFF
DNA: TGTGCCAGCAGCGTTGGAGGGGCGCAGGCCGGGGAGCTGTTTTTT

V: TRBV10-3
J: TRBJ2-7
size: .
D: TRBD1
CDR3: CAISLDRGGEQYF
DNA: TGTGCCATCAGTCTTGACAGGGGGGGCGAGCAGTACTTC

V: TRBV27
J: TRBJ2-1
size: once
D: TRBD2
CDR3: CASSPRTSGTGYNEQFF
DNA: TGTGCCAGCAGTCCCCGGACTAGTGGGACGGGATACAATGAGCAGTTCTTC

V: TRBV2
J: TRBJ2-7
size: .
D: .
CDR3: CAARPQGYEQYF
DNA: TGTGCCGCAAGACCCCAGGGTTACGAGCAGTACTTC

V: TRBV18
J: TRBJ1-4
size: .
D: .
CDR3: CASSPRTARNEKLFF
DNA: TGTGCCAGCTCACCGAGAACAGCTCGTAATGAAAAACTGTTTTTT

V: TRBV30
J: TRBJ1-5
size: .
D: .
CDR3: CAWSEQGLEPQHF
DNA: TGTGCCTGGAGTGAGCAGGGGTTGGAGCCCCAGCATTTT

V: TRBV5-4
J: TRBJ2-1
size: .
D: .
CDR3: CASSFNTYNEQFF
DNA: TGTGCCAGCAGCTTTAATACCTACAATGAGCAGTTCTTC

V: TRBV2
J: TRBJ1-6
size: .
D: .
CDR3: CASSRGTVYNSPLHF
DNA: TGTGCCAGCAGTCGGGGGACGGTCTATAATTCACCCCTCCACTTT

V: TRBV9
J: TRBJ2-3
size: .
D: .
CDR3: CASSARQGNTDTQYF
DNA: TGTGCCAGCAGCGCCCGCCAGGGGAACACAGATACGCAGTATTTT

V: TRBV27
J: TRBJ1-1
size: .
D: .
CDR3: CASRKQGNTEAFF
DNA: TGTGCCAGCAGGAAACAGGGGAACACTGAAGCTTTCTTT

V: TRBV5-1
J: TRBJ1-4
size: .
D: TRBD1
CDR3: CASSSGQATNEKLFF
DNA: TGCGCCAGCAGCAGCGGACAGGCAACTAATGAAAAACTGTTTTTT

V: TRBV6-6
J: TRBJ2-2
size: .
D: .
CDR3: CASSRIGGRYTGELFF
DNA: TGTGCCAGCAGTCGAATCGGGGGAAGGTACACCGGGGAGCTGTTTTTT

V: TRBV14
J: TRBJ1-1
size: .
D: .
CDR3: CASSRPTGTEAFF
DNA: TGTGCCAGCAGCCGACCCACGGGCACTGAAGCTTTCTTT

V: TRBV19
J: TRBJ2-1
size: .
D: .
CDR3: CASSIGLAAYNEQFF
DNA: TGTGCCAGTAGTATAGGCCTAGCCGCCTACAATGAGCAGTTCTTC

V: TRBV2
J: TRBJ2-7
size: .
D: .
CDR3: CASRAQGYSSYEQYF
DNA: TGTGCCAGCAGAGCACAGGGCTATAGCTCCTACGAGCAGTACTTC

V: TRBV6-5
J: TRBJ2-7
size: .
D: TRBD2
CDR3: CASRQGLAGLYEQYF
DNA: TGTGCCAGCAGACAGGGACTAGCGGGACTTTACGAGCAGTACTTC

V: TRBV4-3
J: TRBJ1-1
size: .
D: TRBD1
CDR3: CASSQEKRTGLNTEAFF
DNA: TGCGCCAGCAGCCAAGAAAAGCGGACAGGGTTAAACACTGAAGCTTTCTTT

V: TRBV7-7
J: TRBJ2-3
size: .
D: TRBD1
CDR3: CASSLGQGGTDTQYF
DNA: TGTGCCAGCAGCTTAGGACAGGGGGGCACAGATACGCAGTATTTT

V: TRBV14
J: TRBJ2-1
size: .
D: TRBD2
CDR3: CASMREAGTEQFF
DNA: TGTGCCAGCATGCGCGAAGCGGGAACTGAGCAGTTCTTC

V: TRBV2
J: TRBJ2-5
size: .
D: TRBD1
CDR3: CASSDRGRETQYF
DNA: TGTGCCAGCAGCGACAGGGGGCGGGAGACCCAGTACTTC

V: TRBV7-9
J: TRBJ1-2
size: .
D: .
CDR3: CASSLMAGYGYTF
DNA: TGTGCCAGCAGCTTAATGGCAGGCTATGGCTACACCTTC

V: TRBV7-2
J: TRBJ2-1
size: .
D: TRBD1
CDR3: CASSSSGGWNEQFF
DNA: TGTGCCAGCAGCTCATCAGGGGGCTGGAATGAGCAGTTCTTC

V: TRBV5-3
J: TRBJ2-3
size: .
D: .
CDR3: CARSFSSGGQPTDTQYF
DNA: TGTGCCAGAAGCTTTTCCTCCGGAGGGCAGCCCACAGATACGCAGTATTTT

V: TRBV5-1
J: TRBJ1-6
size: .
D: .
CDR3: CASSLQGSNSPLHF
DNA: TGCGCCAGCAGCTTGCAGGGGTCGAATTCACCCCTCCACTTT

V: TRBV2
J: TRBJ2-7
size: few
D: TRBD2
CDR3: CASSGGTSGRATYEQYF
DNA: TGTGCCAGCAGTGGAGGGACTAGCGGGAGGGCGACCTACGAGCAGTACTTC

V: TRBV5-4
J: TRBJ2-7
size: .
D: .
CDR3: CASSLAGSSEQYF
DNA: TGTGCCAGCAGCTTGGCGGGGTCTTCCGAGCAGTACTTC

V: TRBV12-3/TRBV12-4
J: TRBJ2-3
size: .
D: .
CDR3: CASSLAAGSTQYF
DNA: TGTGCCAGCAGTTTAGCAGCCGGGAGTACGCAGTATTTT

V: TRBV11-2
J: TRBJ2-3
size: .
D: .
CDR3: CASSLDRTGDTQYF
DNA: TGTGCCAGCAGCTTAGATCGAACGGGAGATACGCAGTATTTT

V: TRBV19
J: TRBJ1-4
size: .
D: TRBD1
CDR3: CASSPGDRGREKLFF
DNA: TGTGCCAGTAGTCCGGGGGACAGGGGGAGAGAAAAACTGTTTTTT

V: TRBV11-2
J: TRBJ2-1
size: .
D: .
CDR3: CASSSTPRGLNEQFF
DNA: TGTGCCAGCAGCTCAACCCCCCGGGGATTGAATGAGCAGTTCTTC

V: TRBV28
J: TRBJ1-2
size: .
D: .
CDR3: CASSLRGGYGYTF
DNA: TGTGCCAGCAGTTTAAGGGGGGGTTATGGCTACACCTTC

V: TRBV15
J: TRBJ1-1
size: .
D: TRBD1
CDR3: CATSSGQGPRREAFF
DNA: TGTGCCACCAGCAGCGGACAGGGGCCCCGGCGAGAAGCTTTCTTT

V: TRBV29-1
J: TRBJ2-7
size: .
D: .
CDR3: CSVGSGYEQYF
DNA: TGCAGCGTTGGTTCGGGGTATGAGCAGTACTTC

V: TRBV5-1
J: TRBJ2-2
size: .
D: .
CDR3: CASSLVNRVTVWTGELFF
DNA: TGCGCCAGCAGCTTGGTGAACAGGGTAACAGTTTGGACCGGGGAGCTGTTTTTT

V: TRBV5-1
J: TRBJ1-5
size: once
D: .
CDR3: CASSLVAGTGQPQHF
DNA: TGCGCCAGCAGCTTGGTCGCGGGGACGGGACAGCCCCAGCATTTT

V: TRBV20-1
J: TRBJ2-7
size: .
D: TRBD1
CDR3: CSASPSQGAHEQYF
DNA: TGCAGTGCTAGTCCTTCCCAGGGGGCCCACGAGCAGTACTTC

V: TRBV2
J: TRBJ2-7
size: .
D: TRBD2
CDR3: CASSPDSGKTYEQYF
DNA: TGTGCCAGCAGTCCCGATAGCGGGAAAACCTACGAGCAGTACTTC

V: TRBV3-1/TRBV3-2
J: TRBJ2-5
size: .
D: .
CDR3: CASSQGQAQETQYF
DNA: TGTGCCAGCAGCCAAGGCCAAGCCCAAGAGACCCAGTACTTC

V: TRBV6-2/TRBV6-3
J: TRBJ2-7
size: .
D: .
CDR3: CASSPQGYEQYF
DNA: TGTGCCAGCAGCCCCCAGGGCTACGAGCAGTACTTC